This note documents a single T cell receptor beta chain sequence. Its antigen specificity is not known. No base qualities exist here, and no much larger clone lies one base off it. The CDR3 measures 15 amino acids from cysteine to phenylalanine. The CDR3 DNA has 45 bases and is translated from base 1. Trimming removed 0 bases from V and 6 bases from J, leaving 13 bases between the germline ends. The germline V gene supplies CDR1 MNHEY and CDR2 SVGAGI. The sample comes from a study of CD8 T cells in Susac syndrome (dated by TCRdb to the late 2010s). A note on the overall study: Whether CD8+ T cell activation and differentiation in Susac syndrome was antigen driven was tested using repertoire sequencing. The study compared CD8+ T cell repertoire clonality among roughly 12 healthy donors, some 14 Susac syndrome patients and 15 or so multiple sclerosis patients. The study at large found these results: The number of individuals in the TCR sequencing and HLA analysis was recognized as being relatively small.

RNA was extracted with the RNeasy kit and roughly 0.45 to 1 ug was reverse transcribed using random hexamers. The immunoSEQ multiplex PCR assay, which covers 54 Vbeta and 13 Jbeta segments, was used to amplify TCR beta CDR3 regions. PCR amplification bias was corrected by using a synthetic template baseline for primer optimization and computational correction. From the authors' description of their analysis: Only productive sequences were kept, with reads annotated to V, D and J genes according to IMGT and analyzed in immunoSEQ Analyzer. Clonality was computed as one minus Shannon entropy normalized by log2 of the number of productive unique sequences. Public and private clones were assessed among the 100 most prevalent clones of each patient and control. Susac-specific clones were defined as absent from healthy and MS cohorts, 850 to 1,300 published viral clones and other ImmuneACCESS disease sequences. TCRdb itself trimmed the public reads at Q25 with fastp, ran MiXCR and retained productive beta chains. CDR3 protein sequences are deduplicated, and each keeps its most common genes and DNA. The V and J calls reflect TCRdb's pipeline rather than the authors' work. The sample yields some 100,000 distinct CDR3 sequences; 85% to 95% were counted once. In total, the top ten clones hold around 0.12% of the sample.

High-throughput TCR beta sequencing profiled peripheral blood CD8+ and CD4+ T cells from healthy donors, Susac syndrome patients and multiple sclerosis patients. Healthy donors were included as age- and sex-matched controls. Bulk CD8+ and CD4+ T cells were purified by magnetic negative isolation, whereas CD8+ TEMRA cells were enriched by FACS. Blood was drawn into EDTA tubes, processed within 24 hours, and PBMCs were isolated by density gradient centrifugation. PBMCs intended for TCR sequencing were frozen in liquid nitrogen and were later thawed in a 37 degrees C water bath. The sorted or isolated CD4+, CD8+ and CD8+ TEMRA cells had a purity of 90% or higher.

The sequence came from a human donor in good health. Sequencing used CD8+ T cells from PBMCs. Here the chain combines TRBV6-5 and TRBJ2-3; the D gene cannot be named for sure. In nucleotides, the sequence is TGTGCCAGCAGTTACTCGACAAGGGAATGGGATACGCAGTATTTT. Translated, it gives CASSYSTREWDTQYF.